This passage covers 27 T cell receptor beta chains from one sample sequenced in a study of blood T cell repertoires in COVID-19. Generated by immunoSEQ multiplex PCR, the TCRdb table keeps only in-frame clones and is missing some. Among 50,000 or so clones listed, around nine tenths were seen once. The sample taken for sequencing was peripheral blood. The receptors come from a woman of 80 years or more with acute or convalescent COVID-19.

This rearrangement joins TRBV2 to TRBJ2-1; 10 bases fit TRBD2. Trimming removed 2 bases from V and 13 bases from J; junction bases left unmatched: 8. The CDR3 runs to 14 residues. Germline lookup yields CDR1 SNHLY and CDR2 FYNNEI. This chain's CDR3 is CASSESGSGRPQFF. The CDR3 DNA follows: TGTGCCAGCAGTGAATCTGGTAGCGGGAGGCCTCAGTTCTTC.

The chain couples TRBV27 to TRBJ2-7; D not resolved. This CDR3 has 15 amino acids. Looked up from germline, CDR1 is MNHEY and CDR2 is SMNVEV (reference sequence). With 1 base removed from V and 2 bases from J, the gap between germline ends came to 12 bases. The CDR3 spells CASSLYQVPTYEQYF. CDR3 sequence (DNA): TGTGCCAGCAGTTTATATCAGGTACCAACCTACGAGCAGTACTTC.

The chain has TRBV7-9 and TRBJ2-3; the D gene is possibly TRBD2 (6 bases). The CDR3 covers 13 residues. Between the trimmed V and J ends, which lost 8 bases and 1 base, there was a span of 10 bases. The germline CDR1 and CDR2 sequences are SEHNR and FQNEAQ (reference sequence). The CDR3 loop is CASGASGTDTQYF. CDR3 sequence (DNA): TGTGCCAGCGGGGCTAGCGGCACAGATACGCAGTATTTT.

This chain uses TRBV9 with TRBJ1-3, with TRBD1 matching over 8 bases. V lost 4 bases, J lost 0 bases, and 3 bases stayed unmatched. CDR1 SGDLS and CDR2 YYNGEE come from the germline V gene. The CDR3 is 15 residues long. The CDR3: CASSNGQGSGNTIYF. The CDR3 nucleotides are TGTGCCAGCAGCAACGGACAGGGCTCTGGAAACACCATATATTTT. Full variable domain (outside the CDR3, taken from reference TRBV9 and TRBJ1-3): DSGVTQTPKHLITATGQRVTLRCSPRSGDLSVYWYQQSLDQGLQFLIQYYNGEERAKGNILERFSAQQFPDLHSELNLSSLELGDSALYFCASSNGQGSGNTIYFGEGSWLTVV.

This chain links TRBV3-1 (or the pseudogene TRBV3-2) with TRBJ1-1; maybe TRBD1 (6 bases). The germline V and J ends were trimmed by 2 bases and 5 bases, with 12 bases remaining between them. The CDR3 consists of 14 residues. Germline V gene sequence: CDR1 LGHDT, CDR2 YNNKEL (reference sequence). The CDR3 protein is CASSQFGTQTEAFF. CDR3 coding DNA: TGTGCCAGCAGCCAATTCGGGACACAAACTGAAGCTTTCTTT.

The gene calls are TRBV6-5 and TRBJ1-5; D is ambiguous. V lost 6 bases and J lost 2, with 11 bases in between. The germline gives CDR1 MNHEY, CDR2 SVGAGI. The CDR3 totals 14 residues. The CDR3 nucleotides read TGTGCCAGCAGCACAGAGTGGGGCAATCAGCCCCAGCATTTT. Protein product: CASSTEWGNQPQHF.

V gene TRBV5-1 combines with J gene TRBJ2-1; D is perhaps TRBD2 (6 bases). The CDR3 has 15 residues. V dropped 0 bases and J dropped 7 bases, with 14 bases sitting between them. The V gene's germline CDR1 is SGHRS and CDR2 YFSETQ. The CDR3 DNA sequence: TGCGCCAGCAGCTTGGACTTGGGGGACTGGAATGAGCAGTTCTTC. Translation gives CASSLDLGDWNEQFF. Drawing the rest from reference TRBV5-1 and TRBJ2-1, the complete variable domain is KAGVTQTPRYLIKTRGQQVTLSCSPISGHRSVSWYQQTPGQGLQFLFEYFSETQRNKGNFPGRFSGRQFSNSRSEMNVSTLELGDSALYLCASSLDLGDWNEQFFGPGTRLTVL.

The J gene is TRBJ2-2, the V gene TRBV4-3, with 11 bases that match TRBD1. V was clipped by 0 bases and J by 5 bases; unmatched bases: 2. From germline, CDR1 is LGHNA and CDR2 YSLEER. The CDR3 contains 16 residues. The CDR3 DNA reads as TGCGCCAGCAGCCAAGACGGGACAGGGGGGACCGGGGAGCTGTTTTTT. It yields the protein CASSQDGTGGTGELFF.

The genes are TRBV5-4 and TRBJ2-7, with 7 bases aligning to TRBD2. The J segment lost 6 bases and the V segment lost 1 base, leaving 7 bases of the junction unmatched. Germline V gene lookup returns CDR1 SGHNT and CDR2 YYREEE (reference sequence). The CDR3 covers 14 residues. DNA of the CDR3: TGTGCCAGCAGCTTGAGTCTAGCGGAGATCGAGCAGTACTTC. It is translated as CASSLSLAEIEQYF.

This clone appeared once. J is TRBJ1-1 and V is TRBV7-2, with TRBD1 identical over 11 bases. The CDR3 runs 15 residues. V lost 4 bases and J lost 3; bases outside the gene matches: 4. Per the germline V gene, CDR1 is SGHTA and CDR2 is FQGNSA. The CDR3 reads CASSSPGQGDTEAFF. The CDR3 DNA reads as TGTGCCAGCAGCTCGCCGGGACAGGGGGACACTGAAGCTTTCTTT.

J is TRBJ2-7 and V is TRBV14; 7 bases align to TRBD2. The CDR3 is 19 residues long. The V and J ends lost 0 bases and 8 bases, in that order; junction bases with no gene match: 22. From germline, CDR1 is SGHDN and CDR2 FVKESK. CDR3 loop: CASSQDLGGSGGYRAQQYF. CDR3 nucleotide sequence: TGTGCCAGCAGCCAAGATCTTGGGGGATCGGGGGGATATCGTGCCCAGCAGTACTTC.

This clone was seen once. V gene TRBV18 combines with J gene TRBJ2-7; 9 bases agree with TRBD2. The CDR3 sequence is 16 residues long. V shed 8 bases and J 2 bases; nucleotides not matched to a gene: 13. Germline CDR1 is KGHSH and CDR2 is LQKENI. CDR3 amino acids: CASQGRGLAGTYEQYF. CDR3 coding DNA: TGTGCCAGCCAGGGGAGAGGGCTAGCGGGGACCTACGAGCAGTACTTC. The full variable domain, rest sourced from reference TRBV18 and TRBJ2-7, is NAGVMQNPRHLVRRRGQEARLRCSPMKGHSHVYWYRQLPEEGLKFMVYLQKENIIDESGMPKERFSAEFPKEGPSILRIQQVVRGDSAAYFCASQGRGLAGTYEQYFGPGTRLTVT.

V is TRBV9 and J is TRBJ1-1, with D uncertain. V shed 0 bases and J shed 1 base, with 10 bases lying between them. This CDR3 comprises 15 residues. Per the germline V gene, CDR1 is SGDLS and CDR2 is YYNGEE. In DNA, the CDR3 is TGTGCCAGCAGCGTAGGTACTGTCGGGAACACTGAAGCTTTCTTT. Protein: CASSVGTVGNTEAFF.

The J gene is TRBJ2-3, the V gene TRBV27, with TRBD1 as a possible D gene (5 bases). The germline CDR1 and CDR2 sequences are MNHEY and SMNVEV (reference sequence). This CDR3 region has 15 residues. Trimming pared 2 bases from V and 4 bases from J, leaving 13 bases between. CDR3 nucleotide sequence: TGTGCCAGCAGTTTAAGGGCCCCAGGGCCAGATACGCAGTATTTT. This gives the protein CASSLRAPGPDTQYF.

This sequence joins TRBV2 and TRBJ1-2, with D tentatively TRBD1 (5 bases). This CDR3 has 12 amino acids. The V gene's germline CDR1 is SNHLY and CDR2 FYNNEI. Trimming removed 2 bases from V and 8 bases from J, with 9 bases in between. The CDR3 region has the DNA TGTGCCAGCAGTGAACAGGGAAGGGGCTACACCTTC. Protein product: CASSEQGRGYTF. Full variable domain (remainder filled in from reference TRBV2 and TRBJ1-2): EPEVTQTPSHQVTQMGQEVILRCVPISNHLYFYWYRQILGQKVEFLVSFYNNEISEKSEIFDDQFSVERPDGSNFTLKIRSTKLEDSAMYFCASSEQGRGYTFGSGTRLTVV.

This clone was counted a single time. This CDR3 reads CASSWGQRRTDTQYF. CDR3 sequence (DNA): TGTGCCAGCAGCTGGGGACAGAGGCGGACAGATACGCAGTATTTT. This chain joins TRBV7-2 and TRBJ2-3; 7 bases align to TRBD1. CDR3 length equals 15 residues. The germline CDR1 and CDR2 sequences are SGHTA and FQGNSA. The ends lost 4 bases at V and 3 bases at J; junction bases unmatched: 7.

This clone was counted a few times. The V call is TRBV5-1, the J call TRBJ1-1, with D possibly being TRBD1 (5 bases). The CDR3 totals 15 residues. Trimming pared 4 bases from V and 1 base from J, leaving 14 bases between. Germline V gives CDR1 SGHRS, CDR2 YFSETQ. CDR3 protein: CASSPTGNRNTEAFF. The CDR3 nucleotides are TGCGCCAGCAGCCCCACAGGAAACAGGAACACTGAAGCTTTCTTT.

The V and J genes are TRBV4-2 and TRBJ1-5; 9 bases agree with TRBD1. In germline, CDR1 is LGHNA, CDR2 YNFKEQ. Trimming cost V 0 bases and J 3 bases; bases outside gene matches: 12. The CDR3 consists of 19 residues. CDR3 sequence: CASSQDIMIGDRDNQPQHF. The CDR3 DNA is TGTGCCAGCAGCCAAGATATCATGATTGGGGACAGGGACAATCAGCCCCAGCATTTT.

The chain combines TRBV5-1 with TRBJ2-1; 10 bases agree with TRBD2. The CDR3 totals 16 residues. In germline, CDR1 is SGHRS, CDR2 YFSETQ. With 2 bases clipped from V and 7 bases from J, the junction kept 9 bases outside the gene matches. The CDR3 DNA is TGCGCCAGCAGCTTAGCGGGAGGGCCCCCACAGAATGAGCAGTTCTTC. Translating it yields CASSLAGGPPQNEQFF. Full variable domain (outside the CDR3, taken from reference TRBV5-1 and TRBJ2-1): KAGVTQTPRYLIKTRGQQVTLSCSPISGHRSVSWYQQTPGQGLQFLFEYFSETQRNKGNFPGRFSGRQFSNSRSEMNVSTLELGDSALYLCASSLAGGPPQNEQFFGPGTRLTVL.

V usage is TRBV4-3 and J usage is TRBJ2-1; D is perhaps TRBD2 (6 bases). Germline assignment: CDR1 LGHNA and CDR2 YSLEER. V was cut by 0 bases and J by 3 bases, with 12 bases left in between. This CDR3 comprises 16 residues. This chain's CDR3 is CASSQDTSRIYNEQFF. CDR3 sequence (DNA): TGCGCCAGCAGCCAAGATACTAGCAGGATCTACAATGAGCAGTTCTTC.

This clone turned up a few times. V usage is TRBV28 and J usage is TRBJ2-7; 7 positions match TRBD1. Germline V gene lookup returns CDR1 MDHEN and CDR2 SYDVKM. The junction had 12 bases not matched to a gene; V was cut back by 6 bases and J by 7 bases. The CDR3 extends over 14 amino acids. This chain's CDR3 is CASRVRDRVREQYF. CDR3 nucleotides: TGTGCCAGCAGAGTCCGGGACAGAGTACGGGAGCAGTACTTC.

The genes are TRBV19 and TRBJ2-5; 11 bases map to TRBD2. The CDR3 runs 15 residues. The germline CDR1 and CDR2 sequences are LNHDA and SQIVND (reference sequence). J gave up 4 bases and V 3 bases, and 4 bases lay outside the gene matches. The CDR3: CASSIQTSGTETQYF. The CDR3 nucleotides are TGTGCCAGTAGTATCCAGACTAGCGGGACAGAGACCCAGTACTTC.

V usage is TRBV4-2 and J usage is TRBJ1-5; 8 bases match TRBD1. The CDR3 sequence is 15 residues long. The V segment lost 3 bases and the J segment 7 bases; nucleotides outside the gene matches: 8. The germline CDR1 and CDR2 sequences are LGHNA and YNFKEQ. CDR3 DNA sequence: TGTGCCAGCAGCCAGGACAGGGCTCTGATCCAGCCCCAGCATTTT. This codes for CASSQDRALIQPQHF.

This chain uses TRBV5-1 with TRBJ2-1; 9 bases are a match to TRBD2. The germline V gene has CDR1 SGHRS and CDR2 YFSETQ. J lost 2 bases, V lost 0 bases, and 6 bases had no gene match. The CDR3 contains 17 residues. Here the CDR3 DNA reads TGCGCCAGCAGCTTGGTCGCTAGCGGGAATACCTACAATGAGCAGTTCTTC. Translating gives CASSLVASGNTYNEQFF.

This sequence joins TRBV4-3 and TRBJ1-1; the match to TRBD1 covers 11 bases. The CDR3 has 17 amino acids. The trim removed 0 bases at V and 4 bases at J, leaving 7 bases unmatched. The germline gives CDR1 LGHNA, CDR2 YSLEER. CDR3 DNA: TGCGCCAGCAGCCAAGATTTCGGGACAGGGGGTTCCACTGAAGCTTTCTTT. Translating it yields CASSQDFGTGGSTEAFF.

The chain is built from TRBV24-1 and TRBJ2-1; TRBD1 matches at 9 bases. Germline V gene lookup returns CDR1 KGHDR and CDR2 SFDVKD. The CDR3 has 12 residues. The trim removed 9 bases at V and 5 bases at J, leaving 1 base unmatched. CDR3 coding DNA: TGTGCCACCCGGGACAGGGACAATGAGCAGTTCTTC. This codes for CATRDRDNEQFF.

The gene calls are TRBV12-3 or TRBV12-4 and TRBJ1-5; tentatively, D is TRBD1 (5 bases). Deletions cut 5 bases from V and 6 bases from J, with 11 bases between. This CDR3 spans 13 amino acids. CDR3 sequence (DNA): TGTGCCAGCAGTCCACAGGTTCTTCAGCCCCAGCATTTT. It is translated as CASSPQVLQPQHF.